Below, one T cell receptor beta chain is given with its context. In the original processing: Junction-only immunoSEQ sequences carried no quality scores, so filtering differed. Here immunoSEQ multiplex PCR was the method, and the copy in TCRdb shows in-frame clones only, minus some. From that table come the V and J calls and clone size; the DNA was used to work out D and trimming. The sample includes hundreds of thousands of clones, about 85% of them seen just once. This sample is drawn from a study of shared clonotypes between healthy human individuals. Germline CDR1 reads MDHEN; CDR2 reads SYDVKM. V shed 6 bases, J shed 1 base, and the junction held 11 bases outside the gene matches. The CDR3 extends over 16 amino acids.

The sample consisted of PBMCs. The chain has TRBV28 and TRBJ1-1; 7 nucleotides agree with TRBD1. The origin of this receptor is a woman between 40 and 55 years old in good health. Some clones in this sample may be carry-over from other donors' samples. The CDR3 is CASSEQGGAWNTEAFF. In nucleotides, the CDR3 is TGTGCCAGCAGCGAGCAGGGGGGCGCTTGGAACACTGAAGCTTTCTTT. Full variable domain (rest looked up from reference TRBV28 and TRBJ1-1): DVKVTQSSRYLVKRTGEKVFLECVQDMDHENMFWYRQDPGLGLRLIYFSYDVKMKEKGDIPEGYSVSREKKERFSLILESASTNQTSMYLCASSEQGGAWNTEAFFGQGTRLTVV.